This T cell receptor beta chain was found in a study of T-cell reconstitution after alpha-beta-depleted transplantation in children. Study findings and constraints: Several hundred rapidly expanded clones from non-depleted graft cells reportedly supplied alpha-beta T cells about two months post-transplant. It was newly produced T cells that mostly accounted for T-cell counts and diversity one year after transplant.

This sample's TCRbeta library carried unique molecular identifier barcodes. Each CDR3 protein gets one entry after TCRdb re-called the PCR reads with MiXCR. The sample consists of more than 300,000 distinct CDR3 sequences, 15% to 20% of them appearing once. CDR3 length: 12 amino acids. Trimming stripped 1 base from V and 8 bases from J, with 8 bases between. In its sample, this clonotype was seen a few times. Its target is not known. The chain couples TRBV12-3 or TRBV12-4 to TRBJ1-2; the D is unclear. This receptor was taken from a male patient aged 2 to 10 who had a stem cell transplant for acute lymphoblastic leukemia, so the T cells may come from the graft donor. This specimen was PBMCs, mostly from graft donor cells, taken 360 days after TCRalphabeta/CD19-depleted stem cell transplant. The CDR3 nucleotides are TGTGCCAGCAGTTTAGGGGTCCGCGGCTACACCTTC. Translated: CASSLGVRGYTF.